The clone carrying this T cell receptor (beta chain) was detected only once. The CDR3 runs to 16 residues. V was pared by 5 bases and J by 0 bases, with 14 bases between. The germline V gene encodes CDR1 ENHRY and CDR2 SYGVKD. The data were taken from a study of control samples from healthy donors and cancer patients. Generated by immunoSEQ multiplex PCR, the TCRdb table keeps only in-frame clones and is missing some. The data show more than 100,000 clones, around nine tenths seen once. What was sequenced was PBMCs. This chain joins TRBV10-3 and TRBJ1-5, with D maybe TRBD1 (5 bases). The TCR comes from a man aged 55 to 70 with lung cancer. CDR3 in DNA: TGTGCCATCAGTCCTCAAGGGGTAAATAGCAATCAGCCCCAGCATTTT. Its translation is CAISPQGVNSNQPQHF.